These 3 T cell receptor beta chains came from one sample sequenced in a study of patients and donors after allogeneic stem cell transplantation. MiXCR, applied by TCRdb to the RT-PCR reads, yields one record per CDR3 protein. Among approximately 160,000 distinct CDR3 sequences listed, around 30% were seen once. Sequencing input: blood, either unsorted or a sorted T cell fraction (not recorded which). All receptors come from a human donor who was either an allogeneic HSCT recipient or a stem cell or donor lymphocyte infusion donor (not recorded which). It is not recorded whose cells these are; they may come from a transplant donor.

The chain joins TRBV12-3 or TRBV12-4 to TRBJ2-7; D may match TRBD1 or TRBD2 (5 bases each). The CDR3 spans 14 residues. Trimming shortened V by 5 bases and J by 7 bases, and 18 bases separated the two germline ends. In DNA form, the CDR3 reads TGTGCCAGCAGTCCCATGATGAGGGGCAGGGAGCAGTACTTC. It codes for CASSPMMRGREQYF.

The chain uses TRBV4-2 and TRBJ2-3, with D perhaps TRBD1 (6 bases). This CDR3 spans 15 amino acids. Germline CDR1 is LGHNA and CDR2 is YNFKEQ. V gave up 4 bases and J gave up 0 bases, with 11 bases separating them. The CDR3 sequence is CASSLDGTSTDTQYF. CDR3 DNA: TGTGCCAGCAGCCTAGACGGGACAAGCACAGATACGCAGTATTTT.

The DNA of the CDR3 is TGTGCCTGGAGTGGAGGCAGTCTCAAGCAGTACTTC. This codes for CAWSGGSLKQYF. The chain couples TRBV30 to TRBJ2-7; no reliable D call. Trimming removed 1 base from V and 8 bases from J, with 12 bases in between. Germline V CDR1 and CDR2: GTSNPN, SVGIG (reference sequence). The CDR3 runs to 12 residues.